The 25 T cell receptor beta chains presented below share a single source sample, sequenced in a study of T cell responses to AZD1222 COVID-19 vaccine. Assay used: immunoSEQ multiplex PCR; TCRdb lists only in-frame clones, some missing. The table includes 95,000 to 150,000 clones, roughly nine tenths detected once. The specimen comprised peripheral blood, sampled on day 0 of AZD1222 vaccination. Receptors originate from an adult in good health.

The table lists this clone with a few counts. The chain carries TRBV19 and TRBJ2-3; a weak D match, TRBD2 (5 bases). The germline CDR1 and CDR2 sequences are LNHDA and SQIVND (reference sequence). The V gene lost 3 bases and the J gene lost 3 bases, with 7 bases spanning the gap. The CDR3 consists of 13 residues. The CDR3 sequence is CASSIRGTDTQYF. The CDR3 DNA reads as TGTGCCAGTAGTATCCGGGGAACAGATACGCAGTATTTT.

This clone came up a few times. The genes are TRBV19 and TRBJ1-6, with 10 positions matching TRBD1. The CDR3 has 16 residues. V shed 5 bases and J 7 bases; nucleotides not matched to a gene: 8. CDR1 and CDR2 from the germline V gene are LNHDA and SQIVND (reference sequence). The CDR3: CASSASTGGRNSPLHF. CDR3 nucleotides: TGTGCCAGTAGTGCCTCGACAGGGGGCCGAAATTCACCCCTCCACTTT.

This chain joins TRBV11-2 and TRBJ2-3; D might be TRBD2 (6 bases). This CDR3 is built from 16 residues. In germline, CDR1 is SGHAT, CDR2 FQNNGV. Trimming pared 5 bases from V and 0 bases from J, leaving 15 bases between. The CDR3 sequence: CASSPLAVPSTDTQYF. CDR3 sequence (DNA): TGTGCCAGCAGCCCCTTAGCGGTCCCCAGCACAGATACGCAGTATTTT.

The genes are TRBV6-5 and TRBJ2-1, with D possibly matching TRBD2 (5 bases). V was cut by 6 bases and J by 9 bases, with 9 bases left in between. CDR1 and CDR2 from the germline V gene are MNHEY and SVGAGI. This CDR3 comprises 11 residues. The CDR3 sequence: CASSRGSEQFF. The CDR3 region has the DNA TGTGCCAGCAGCCGAGGGAGTGAGCAGTTCTTC.

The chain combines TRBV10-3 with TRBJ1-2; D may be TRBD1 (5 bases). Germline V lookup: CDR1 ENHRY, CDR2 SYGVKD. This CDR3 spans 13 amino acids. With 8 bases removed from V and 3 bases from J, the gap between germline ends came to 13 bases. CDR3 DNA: TGTGCCATCTCTCTTCTGGGGGACTATGGCTACACCTTC. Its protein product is CAISLLGDYGYTF.

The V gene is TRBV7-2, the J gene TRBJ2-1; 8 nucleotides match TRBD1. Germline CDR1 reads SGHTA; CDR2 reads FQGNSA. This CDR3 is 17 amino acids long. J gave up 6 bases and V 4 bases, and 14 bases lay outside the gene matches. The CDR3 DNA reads TGTGCCAGCAGCTCCTCCAGGACAGGGATGCGGTTCAATGAGCAGTTCTTC. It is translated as CASSSSRTGMRFNEQFF.

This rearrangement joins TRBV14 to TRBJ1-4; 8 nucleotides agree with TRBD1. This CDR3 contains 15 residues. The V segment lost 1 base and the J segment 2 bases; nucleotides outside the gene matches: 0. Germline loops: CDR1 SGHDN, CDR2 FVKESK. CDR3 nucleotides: TGTGCCAGCAGCCAAGGGACAGGGACTAATGAAAAACTGTTTTTT. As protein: CASSQGTGTNEKLFF. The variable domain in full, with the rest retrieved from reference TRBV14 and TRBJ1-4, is EAGVTQFPSHSVIEKGQTVTLRCDPISGHDNLYWYRRVMGKEIKFLLHFVKESKQDESGMPNNRFLAERTGGTYSTLKVQPAELEDSGVYFCASSQGTGTNEKLFFGSGTQLSVL.

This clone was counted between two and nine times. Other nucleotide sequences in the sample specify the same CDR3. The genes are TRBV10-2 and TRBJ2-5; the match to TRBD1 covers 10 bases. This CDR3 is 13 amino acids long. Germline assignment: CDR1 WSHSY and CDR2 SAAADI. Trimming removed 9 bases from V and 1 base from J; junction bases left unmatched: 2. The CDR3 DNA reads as TGCGCCAGTGGGGACAGGGGCCAAGAGACCCAGTACTTC. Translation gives CASGDRGQETQYF.

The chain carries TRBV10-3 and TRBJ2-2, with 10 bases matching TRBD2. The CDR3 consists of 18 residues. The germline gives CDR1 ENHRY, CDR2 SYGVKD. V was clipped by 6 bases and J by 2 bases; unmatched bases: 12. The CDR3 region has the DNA TGTGCCATCAGCGGGGGCCAGGGACTAGCGCCCAACACCGGGGAGCTGTTTTTT. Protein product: CAISGGQGLAPNTGELFF.

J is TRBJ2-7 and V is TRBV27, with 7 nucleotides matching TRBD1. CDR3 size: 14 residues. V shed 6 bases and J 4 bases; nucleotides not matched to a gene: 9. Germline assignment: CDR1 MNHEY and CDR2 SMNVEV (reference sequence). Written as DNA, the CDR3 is TGTGCCAGCAGGATACAGGGGTTCTCATACGAGCAGTACTTC. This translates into CASRIQGFSYEQYF.

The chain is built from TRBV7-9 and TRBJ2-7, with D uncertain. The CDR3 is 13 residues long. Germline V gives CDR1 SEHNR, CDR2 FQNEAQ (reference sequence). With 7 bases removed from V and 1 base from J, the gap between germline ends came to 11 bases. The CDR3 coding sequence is TGTGCCAGCATCCCGTACCCATCCTACGAGCAGTACTTC. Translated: CASIPYPSYEQYF.

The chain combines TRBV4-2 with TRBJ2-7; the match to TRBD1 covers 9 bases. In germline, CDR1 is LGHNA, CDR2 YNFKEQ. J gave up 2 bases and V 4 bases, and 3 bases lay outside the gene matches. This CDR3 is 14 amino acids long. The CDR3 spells CASSLDRGTYEQYF. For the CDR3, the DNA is TGTGCCAGCAGCCTGGACAGGGGAACCTACGAGCAGTACTTC.

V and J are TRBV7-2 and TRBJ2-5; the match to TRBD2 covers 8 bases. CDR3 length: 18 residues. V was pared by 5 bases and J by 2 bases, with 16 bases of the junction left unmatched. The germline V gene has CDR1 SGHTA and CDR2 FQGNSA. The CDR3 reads CASSPFGPKLAVQETQYF. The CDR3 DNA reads TGTGCCAGCAGCCCCTTTGGCCCAAAACTAGCGGTTCAAGAGACCCAGTACTTC. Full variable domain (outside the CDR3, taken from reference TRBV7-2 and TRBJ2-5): GAGVSQSPSNKVTEKGKDVELRCDPISGHTALYWYRQSLGQGLEFLIYFQGNSAPDKSGLPSDRFSAERTGGSVSTLTIQRTQQEDSAVYLCASSPFGPKLAVQETQYFGPGTRLLVL.

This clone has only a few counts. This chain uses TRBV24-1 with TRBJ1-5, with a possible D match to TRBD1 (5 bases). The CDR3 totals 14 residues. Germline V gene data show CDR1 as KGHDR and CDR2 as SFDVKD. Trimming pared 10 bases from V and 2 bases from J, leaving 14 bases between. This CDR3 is CATCGTLGNQPQHF. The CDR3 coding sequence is TGTGCCACGTGCGGGACCTTGGGCAATCAGCCCCAGCATTTT.

The CDR3 reads CASSLVGGGNGYTF. Written as DNA, the CDR3 is TGTGCCAGCAGCTTGGTGGGGGGAGGAAATGGCTACACCTTC. This chain links TRBV5-6 with TRBJ1-2; tentatively, D is TRBD1 (5 bases). Trimming stripped 0 bases from V and 6 bases from J, with 12 bases between. This CDR3 region has 14 residues. Germline CDR1 is SGHDT and CDR2 is YYEEEE. The full variable domain, with the rest looked up from reference TRBV5-6 and TRBJ1-2, is DAGVTQSPTHLIKTRGQQVTLRCSPKSGHDTVSWYQQALGQGPQFIFQYYEEEERQRGNFPDRFSGHQFPNYSSELNVNALLLGDSALYLCASSLVGGGNGYTFGSGTRLTVV.

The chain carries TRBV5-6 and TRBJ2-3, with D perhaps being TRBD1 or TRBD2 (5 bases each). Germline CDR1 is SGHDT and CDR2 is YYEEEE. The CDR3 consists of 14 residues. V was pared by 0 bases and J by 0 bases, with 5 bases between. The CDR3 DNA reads TGTGCCAGCAGCTTGGGGGACAGCACAGATACGCAGTATTTT. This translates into CASSLGDSTDTQYF.

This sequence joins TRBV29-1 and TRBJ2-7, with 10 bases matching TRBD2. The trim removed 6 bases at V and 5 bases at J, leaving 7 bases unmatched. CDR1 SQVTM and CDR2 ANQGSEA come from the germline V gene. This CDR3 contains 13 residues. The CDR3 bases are TGCAGCGTAGATAGCGGGAGGAGGCACGAGCAGTACTTC. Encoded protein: CSVDSGRRHEQYF.

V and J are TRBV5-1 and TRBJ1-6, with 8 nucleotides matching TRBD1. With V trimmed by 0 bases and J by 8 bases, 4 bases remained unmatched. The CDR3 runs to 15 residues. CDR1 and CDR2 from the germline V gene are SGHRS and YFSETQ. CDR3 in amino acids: CASSLGTGSHSPLHF. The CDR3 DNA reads TGCGCCAGCAGCTTGGGGACAGGGTCCCATTCACCCCTCCACTTT.

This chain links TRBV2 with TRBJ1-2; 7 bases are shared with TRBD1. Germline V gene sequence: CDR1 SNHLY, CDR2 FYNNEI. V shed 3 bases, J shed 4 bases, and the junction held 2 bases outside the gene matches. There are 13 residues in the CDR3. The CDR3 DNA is TGTGCCAGCAGTGAGGGACAGCTCTATGGCTACACCTTC. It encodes CASSEGQLYGYTF.

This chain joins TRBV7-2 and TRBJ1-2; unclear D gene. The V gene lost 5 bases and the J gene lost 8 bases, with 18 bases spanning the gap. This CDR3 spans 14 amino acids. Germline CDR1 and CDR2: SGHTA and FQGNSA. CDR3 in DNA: TGTGCCAGCAGCCCAGGACCACTCGATAGGGGCTACACCTTC. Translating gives CASSPGPLDRGYTF.

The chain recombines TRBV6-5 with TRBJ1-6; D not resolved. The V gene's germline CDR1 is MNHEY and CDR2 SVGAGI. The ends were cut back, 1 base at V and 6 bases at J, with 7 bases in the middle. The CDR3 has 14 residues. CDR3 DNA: TGTGCCAGCAGTTACTTCAGGCTTAATTCACCCCTCCACTTT. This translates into CASSYFRLNSPLHF.

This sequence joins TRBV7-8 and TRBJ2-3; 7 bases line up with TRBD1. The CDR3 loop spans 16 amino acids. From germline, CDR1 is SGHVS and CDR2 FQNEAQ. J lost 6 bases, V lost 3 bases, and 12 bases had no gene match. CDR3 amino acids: CASSLSTNRGADTQYF. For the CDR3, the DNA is TGTGCCAGCAGCTTGAGTACGAACAGGGGAGCGGATACGCAGTATTTT.

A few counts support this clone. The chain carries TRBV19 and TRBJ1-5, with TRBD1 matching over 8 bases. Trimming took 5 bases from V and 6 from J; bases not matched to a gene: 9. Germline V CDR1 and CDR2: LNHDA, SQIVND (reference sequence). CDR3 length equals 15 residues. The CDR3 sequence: CASSRGQGASQPQHF. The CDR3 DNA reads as TGTGCCAGTAGTCGTGGACAGGGAGCAAGTCAGCCCCAGCATTTT. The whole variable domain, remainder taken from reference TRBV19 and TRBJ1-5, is DGGITQSPKYLFRKEGQNVTLSCEQNLNHDAMYWYRQDPGQGLRLIYYSQIVNDFQKGDIAEGYSVSREKKESFPLTVTSAQKNPTAFYLCASSRGQGASQPQHFGDGTRLSIL.

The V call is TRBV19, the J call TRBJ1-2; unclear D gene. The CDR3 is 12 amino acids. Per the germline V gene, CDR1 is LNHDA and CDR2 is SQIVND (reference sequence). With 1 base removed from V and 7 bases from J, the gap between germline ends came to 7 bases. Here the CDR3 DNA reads TGTGCCAGTAGTATAGCCTCCAGTGGCTACACCTTC. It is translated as CASSIASSGYTF.

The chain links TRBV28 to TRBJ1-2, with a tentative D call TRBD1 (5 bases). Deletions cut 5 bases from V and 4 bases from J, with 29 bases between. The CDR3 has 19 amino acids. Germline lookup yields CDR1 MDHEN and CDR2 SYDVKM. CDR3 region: CASSPFRVQRSPHTYGYTF. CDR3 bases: TGTGCCAGCAGTCCGTTCAGGGTACAGCGATCGCCGCATACCTATGGCTACACCTTC.